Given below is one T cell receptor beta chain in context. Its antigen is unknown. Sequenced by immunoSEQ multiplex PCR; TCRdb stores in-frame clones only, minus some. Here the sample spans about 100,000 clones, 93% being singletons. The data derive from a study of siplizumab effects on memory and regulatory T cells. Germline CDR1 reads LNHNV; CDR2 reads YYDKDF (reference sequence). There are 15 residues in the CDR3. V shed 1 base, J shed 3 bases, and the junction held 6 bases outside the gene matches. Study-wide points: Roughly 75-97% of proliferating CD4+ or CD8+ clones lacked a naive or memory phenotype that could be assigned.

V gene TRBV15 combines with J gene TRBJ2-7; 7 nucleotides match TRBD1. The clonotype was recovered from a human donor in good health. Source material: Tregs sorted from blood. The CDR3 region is CATSRVGQSIYEQYF. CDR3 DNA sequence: TGTGCCACCAGCAGAGTGGGACAGAGTATCTACGAGCAGTACTTC.